This TCR beta chain came from a study of blood T cell repertoires in COVID-19. Overall study: Some COVID-19 samples were acute and others convalescent; all came from the United States, Italy and Spain. The analysed material was cDNA or gDNA that came from T cells, B-cell-depleted T cells, or PBMCs.

Per the authors' pipeline: From reference gene primer amplification, estimates of nucleated cell counts were derived. Assay used: immunoSEQ multiplex PCR; TCRdb lists only in-frame clones, some missing. V and J calls plus clone size are reproduced from that table; the DNA served to infer D and trimming. The sample carries 85,000 to 95,000 clones, roughly 82% recorded once. Sequencing was performed on peripheral blood. This TCR was recovered from a human donor in a cohort sampled during active COVID-19.

The CDR3 loop reads CASSEGVSGNTIYF. CDR3 nucleotide sequence: TGTGCCAGCAGTGAAGGAGTTTCTGGAAACACCATATATTTT. The gene calls are TRBV6-1 and TRBJ1-3; D remains unclear. The CDR3 has 14 amino acids. CDR1 MNHNS and CDR2 SASEGT come from the germline V gene. The germline V and J ends were trimmed by 1 base and 1 base, with 5 bases remaining between them.